The clone carrying this TCR beta chain appeared once. Germline-derived CDR1 and CDR2 are MNHEY and SVGAGI. V was pared by 6 bases and J by 7 bases, with 18 bases between. The CDR3 extends over 14 amino acids. The record originates from a study of blood T cell repertoires in COVID-19. Repertoires were generated with immunoSEQ multiplex PCR, while TCRdb's copy carries only in-frame clones and drops some. The sample includes around 240,000 clones, around 87% seen only once; the top ten take more than 2.5%. Specimen: peripheral blood. The chain is built from TRBV6-5 and TRBJ1-2; possible D gene TRBD1, 6 bases. The sequence was collected from a woman in her 30s who had recovered from COVID-19. The CDR3 sequence is CASRRGGPLVGYTF. CDR3 nucleotide sequence: TGTGCCAGCAGACGGGGGGGGCCCTTGGTTGGCTACACCTTC.